This T cell receptor (beta chain) was observed in a study of response to subunit inactivated influenza vaccine. Findings and caveats of the study: It was suggested by the authors that few new T cells are recruited by each seasonal influenza vaccination.

With regard to this clonotype: Its antigen is still unknown.

The germline gives CDR1 DFQATT, CDR2 SNEGSKA (reference sequence). There are 16 residues in the CDR3. The V end was cut by 0 bases, the J end by 1 base, with 13 bases between. TCRdb re-called the RT-PCR reads through MiXCR, storing one row per CDR3 protein. The sample includes 530,000 or so distinct CDR3 sequences, 25% of them seen just once. The chain joins TRBV20-1 to TRBJ2-1; perhaps TRBD2 as D (5 bases). The sequences come from CD4+ T cells sorted from PBMCs, collected around 5 days after vaccination. The source of this sequence is a man aged 50-59 years who received an inactivated influenza vaccine. DNA of the CDR3: TGCAGTGCTAGAGATCTAGGAGGAAGGTCCTACAATGAGCAGTTCTTC. Translation gives CSARDLGGRSYNEQFF.